The 3 T cell receptor beta chains listed next were all sequenced from one sample in a study of CD8 T cells in ankylosing spondylitis. TCRdb re-derived calls from the 5' RACE reads in MiXCR, one entry per CDR3 protein. The repertoire has roughly 700,000 distinct CDR3 sequences, 15% to 20% of them found once; the top ten carry about a fifth. Study findings and constraints: A TCR beta motif of about 8 highly homologous variants seemed to mark ankylosing spondylitis blood.

No antigen is known for these receptors. The source material was blood, either unsorted or a sorted T cell fraction (not recorded which). These receptors were collected from a male donor with ankylosing spondylitis.

This clonotype has just a few counts. V and J are TRBV20-1 and TRBJ2-5, with 13 bases aligning to TRBD2. The V gene end was trimmed by 6 bases and the J gene end by 5 bases; junction bases not matched to a gene: 6. The CDR3 is 14 residues long. Germline CDR1 is DFQATT and CDR2 is SNEGSKA (reference sequence). The CDR3 here is CSAWTSGGGETQYF. DNA for the CDR3: TGCAGTGCATGGACTAGCGGGGGTGGGGAGACCCAGTACTTC.

This rearrangement joins TRBV29-1 to TRBJ2-2; 7 bases are a match to TRBD2. CDR3 length: 14 amino acids. The V gene's germline CDR1 is SQVTM and CDR2 ANQGSEA. V gave up 3 bases and J gave up 7 bases; unmatched junction bases: 8. The CDR3, as DNA: TGCAGCGTTGAGTCGTCCCAGCGGGGCGGGGAGCTGTTTTTT. Its protein product is CSVESSQRGGELFF.

This clonotype has just a few counts. CDR3: CSSSGGNFPSTDTQYF. The CDR3 nucleotides are TGCAGTAGTAGCGGGGGGAACTTTCCTAGCACAGATACGCAGTATTTT. The rearrangement uses TRBV20-1 and TRBJ2-3; 10 bases agree with TRBD2. Trimming took 8 bases from V and 0 from J; bases not matched to a gene: 11. Germline V gene sequence: CDR1 DFQATT, CDR2 SNEGSKA (reference sequence). CDR3 length: 16 residues.